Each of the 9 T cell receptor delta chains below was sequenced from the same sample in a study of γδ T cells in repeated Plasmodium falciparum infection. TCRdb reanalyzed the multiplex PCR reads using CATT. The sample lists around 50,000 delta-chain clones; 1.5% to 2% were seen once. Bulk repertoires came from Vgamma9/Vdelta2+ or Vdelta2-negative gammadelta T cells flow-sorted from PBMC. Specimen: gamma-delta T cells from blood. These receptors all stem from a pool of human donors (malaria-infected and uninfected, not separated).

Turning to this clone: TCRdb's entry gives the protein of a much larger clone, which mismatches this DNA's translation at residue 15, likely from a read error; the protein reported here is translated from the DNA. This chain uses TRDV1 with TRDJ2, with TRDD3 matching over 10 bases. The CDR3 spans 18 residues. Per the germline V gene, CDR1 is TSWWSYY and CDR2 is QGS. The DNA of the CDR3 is TGTGCTCTTGGGGCTCTTCCTCCTCCCTGGGGGATAGCAGCACCACTCTTCTTT. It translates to CALGALPPPWGIAAPLFF.

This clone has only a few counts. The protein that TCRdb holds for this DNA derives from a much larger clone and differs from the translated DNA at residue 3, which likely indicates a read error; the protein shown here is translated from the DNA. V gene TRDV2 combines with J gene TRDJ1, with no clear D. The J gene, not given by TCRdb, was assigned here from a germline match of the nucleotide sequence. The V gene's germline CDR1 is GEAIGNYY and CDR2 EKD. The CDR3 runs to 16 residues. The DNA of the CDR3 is TGTGCCCGTGACACCTTGGTGGGTGACTACACCGATAAACTCATCTTT. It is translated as CARDTLVGDYTDKLIF.

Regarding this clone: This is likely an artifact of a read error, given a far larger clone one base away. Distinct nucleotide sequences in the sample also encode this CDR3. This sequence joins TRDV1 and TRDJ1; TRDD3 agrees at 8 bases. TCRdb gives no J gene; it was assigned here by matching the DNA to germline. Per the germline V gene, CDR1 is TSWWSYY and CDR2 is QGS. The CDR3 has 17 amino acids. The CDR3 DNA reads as TGTGCCCTCTATCTGGGGGACCCAAAGCACTACACCGATAAACTCATCTTT. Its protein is CALYLGDPKHYTDKLIF.

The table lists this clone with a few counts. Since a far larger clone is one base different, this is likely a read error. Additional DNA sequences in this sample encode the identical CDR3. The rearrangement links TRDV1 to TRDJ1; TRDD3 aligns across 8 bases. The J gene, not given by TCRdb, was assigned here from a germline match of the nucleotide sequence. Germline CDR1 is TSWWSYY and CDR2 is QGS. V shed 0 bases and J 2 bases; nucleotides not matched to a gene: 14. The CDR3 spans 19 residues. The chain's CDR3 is CALGELIAPLGVLTDKLIF. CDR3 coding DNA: TGTGCTCTTGGGGAACTAATCGCCCCACTGGGGGTCCTTACCGATAAACTCATCTTT.

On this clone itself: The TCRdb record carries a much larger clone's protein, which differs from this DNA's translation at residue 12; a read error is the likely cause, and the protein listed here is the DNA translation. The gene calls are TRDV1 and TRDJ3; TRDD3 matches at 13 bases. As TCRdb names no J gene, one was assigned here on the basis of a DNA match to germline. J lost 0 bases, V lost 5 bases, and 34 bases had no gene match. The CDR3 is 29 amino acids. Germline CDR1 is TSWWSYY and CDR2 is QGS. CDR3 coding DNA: TGTGCTCTTGGGCCACAGACCGCCGGCCTTCTTACCACCGTACTGGGGGATACGATTCGCTCCTGGGACACCCGACAGATGTTTTTC. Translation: CALGPQTAGLLTTVLGDTIRSWDTRQMFF.

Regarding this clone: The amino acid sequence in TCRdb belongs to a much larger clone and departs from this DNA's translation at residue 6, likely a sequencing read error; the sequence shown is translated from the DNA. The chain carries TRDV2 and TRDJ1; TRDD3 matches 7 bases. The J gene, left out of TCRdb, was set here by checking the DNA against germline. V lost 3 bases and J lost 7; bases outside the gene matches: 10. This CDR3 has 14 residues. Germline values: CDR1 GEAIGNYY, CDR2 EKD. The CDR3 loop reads CACDEPGDSSKLIF. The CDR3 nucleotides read TGTGCCTGTGACGAACCGGGGGATTCGAGTAAACTCATCTTT.

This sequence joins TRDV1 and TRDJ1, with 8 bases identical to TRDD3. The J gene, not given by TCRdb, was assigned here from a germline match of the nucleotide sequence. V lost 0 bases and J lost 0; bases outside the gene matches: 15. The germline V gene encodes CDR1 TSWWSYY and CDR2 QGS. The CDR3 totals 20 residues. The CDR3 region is CALGELPTRTGGTYTDKLIF. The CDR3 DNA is TGTGCTCTTGGGGAACTACCTACCCGTACTGGGGGCACTTACACCGATAAACTCATCTTT.

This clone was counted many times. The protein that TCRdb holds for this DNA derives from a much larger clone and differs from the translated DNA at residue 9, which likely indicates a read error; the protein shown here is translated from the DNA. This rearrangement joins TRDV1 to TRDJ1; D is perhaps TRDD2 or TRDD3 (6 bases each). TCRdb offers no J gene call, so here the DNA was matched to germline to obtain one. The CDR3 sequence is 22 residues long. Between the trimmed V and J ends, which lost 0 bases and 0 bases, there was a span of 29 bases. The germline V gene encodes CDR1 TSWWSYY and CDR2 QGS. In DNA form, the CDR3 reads TGTGCTCTTGGGGAACTACCTTCCCACATGGGTGGGGGTCACTCATACACCGATAAACTCATCTTT. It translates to CALGELPSHMGGGHSYTDKLIF.

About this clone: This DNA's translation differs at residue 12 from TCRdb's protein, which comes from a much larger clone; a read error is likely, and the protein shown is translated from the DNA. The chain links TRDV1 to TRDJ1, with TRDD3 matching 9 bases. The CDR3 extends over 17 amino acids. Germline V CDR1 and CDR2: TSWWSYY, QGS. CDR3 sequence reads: CALGERGGILVADKLIF. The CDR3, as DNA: TGTGCTCTTGGGGAACGTGGGGGGATACTAGTCGCCGATAAACTAATCTTT.